A selection of T cell receptor beta chains follows, all from one sample in a study of CD8 T cells in ankylosing spondylitis. TCRdb independently ran MiXCR on the 5' RACE reads; one entry per CDR3 protein. The sample lists around 490,000 distinct CDR3 sequences, roughly 5% occurring once. The sequencing input was blood, either unsorted or a sorted T cell fraction (not recorded which). Receptor source: a male donor with ankylosing spondylitis. Both conserved end residues are part of each CDR3. Fields, in order: clone size, D gene, V gene, J gene, CDR3 protein, CDR3 DNA. The D gene is left open where the match is weak. Only part of the rows carry a size: once, few, many, or a class if the clone is expanded.

abundance: many
d_gene: NA
v_gene: TRBV7-6
j_gene: TRBJ1-6
CDR3aa: CASTSGNSPLHF
CDR3nt: TGTGCCAGCACCTCTGGGAATTCACCCCTCCACTTT

abundance: many
d_gene: NA
v_gene: TRBV4-2
j_gene: TRBJ1-5
CDR3aa: CASSQHREQPQHF
CDR3nt: TGTGCCAGCAGCCAACACAGGGAGCAGCCCCAGCATTTT

abundance: many
d_gene: NA
v_gene: TRBV12-3/TRBV12-4
j_gene: TRBJ2-1
CDR3aa: CASSTTRNEQFF
CDR3nt: TGTGCCAGCAGCACTACTAGGAATGAGCAGTTCTTC

abundance: NA
d_gene: NA
v_gene: TRBV7-2
j_gene: TRBJ2-7
CDR3aa: CASSMTSLSGRREQYF
CDR3nt: TGTGCCAGCAGCATGACTAGTCTCTCAGGCCGTCGCGAGCAGTACTTC

abundance: NA
d_gene: TRBD1
v_gene: TRBV20-1
j_gene: TRBJ2-5
CDR3aa: CSGDRGPQETQYF
CDR3nt: TGCAGCGGAGACAGGGGCCCTCAAGAGACCCAGTACTTC

abundance: few
d_gene: NA
v_gene: TRBV18
j_gene: TRBJ2-3
CDR3aa: CASSPAGEGNAQYF
CDR3nt: TGTGCCAGCTCACCCGCGGGTGAAGGGAATGCGCAGTATTTT

abundance: many
d_gene: NA
v_gene: TRBV6-1
j_gene: TRBJ2-2
CDR3aa: CASRRTNTNTGELFF
CDR3nt: TGTGCCAGCAGGCGGACTAACACGAACACCGGGGAGCTGTTTTTT

abundance: many
d_gene: NA
v_gene: TRBV4-2
j_gene: TRBJ2-2
CDR3aa: CASSQEGWGGAVGELFF
CDR3nt: TGTGCCAGCAGCCAAGAGGGATGGGGGGGCGCGGTCGGGGAGCTGTTTTTT

abundance: many
d_gene: NA
v_gene: TRBV4-3
j_gene: TRBJ2-3
CDR3aa: CASSQGPPGLPDTQYF
CDR3nt: TGCGCCAGCAGCCAAGGGCCCCCAGGCCTCCCAGATACGCAGTATTTT

abundance: many
d_gene: TRBD1
v_gene: TRBV5-1
j_gene: TRBJ2-7
CDR3aa: CASSSDPGQGIYEQYF
CDR3nt: TGCGCCAGCAGTTCGGATCCGGGACAGGGTATTTACGAGCAGTACTTC

abundance: many
d_gene: NA
v_gene: TRBV29-1
j_gene: TRBJ2-5
CDR3aa: CSTSVATETQYF
CDR3nt: TGCAGCACCTCGGTAGCTACGGAGACCCAGTACTTC

abundance: many
d_gene: TRBD2
v_gene: TRBV6-5
j_gene: TRBJ2-5
CDR3aa: CASSSSLAESSETQYF
CDR3nt: TGTGCCAGCAGCTCCTCTCTAGCGGAGAGCTCCGAGACCCAGTACTTC

abundance: many
d_gene: NA
v_gene: TRBV7-2
j_gene: TRBJ1-5
CDR3aa: CASTLVLNQPQHF
CDR3nt: TGTGCCAGCACCCTGGTCCTCAATCAGCCCCAGCATTTT

abundance: many
d_gene: NA
v_gene: TRBV9
j_gene: TRBJ2-1
CDR3aa: CASSVAPVGEYNEQFF
CDR3nt: TGTGCCAGCAGCGTAGCTCCAGTGGGAGAGTACAATGAGCAGTTCTTC

abundance: NA
d_gene: NA
v_gene: TRBV28
j_gene: TRBJ2-7
CDR3aa: CATGIMSHYEQYF
CDR3nt: TGTGCCACCGGAATTATGTCTCACTACGAGCAGTACTTC

abundance: many
d_gene: TRBD2
v_gene: TRBV29-1
j_gene: TRBJ2-5
CDR3aa: CSVTLAGAGETQYF
CDR3nt: TGCAGCGTGACTCTAGCGGGAGCGGGAGAGACCCAGTACTTC

abundance: many
d_gene: TRBD1
v_gene: TRBV6-5
j_gene: TRBJ2-7
CDR3aa: CASRRGPSQYF
CDR3nt: TGTGCCAGCAGAAGGGGGCCATCGCAGTACTTC

abundance: NA
d_gene: NA
v_gene: TRBV2
j_gene: TRBJ1-2
CDR3aa: CASSENMDYGYTF
CDR3nt: TGTGCCAGCAGTGAAAATATGGACTATGGCTACACCTTC

abundance: few
d_gene: TRBD1
v_gene: TRBV20-1
j_gene: TRBJ1-4
CDR3aa: CSARDATGSNEKLFF
CDR3nt: TGCAGTGCTAGAGACGCGACAGGGAGTAATGAAAAACTGTTTTTT

abundance: many
d_gene: TRBD1
v_gene: TRBV7-2
j_gene: TRBJ1-2
CDR3aa: CASSSGQGARGYTF
CDR3nt: TGTGCCAGCAGCTCAGGACAGGGGGCGCGGGGCTACACCTTC

abundance: many
d_gene: NA
v_gene: TRBV5-1
j_gene: TRBJ2-5
CDR3aa: CASSLSSGFGLETQYF
CDR3nt: TGCGCCAGCAGCTTGTCGTCAGGGTTCGGGCTGGAGACCCAGTACTTC

abundance: many
d_gene: NA
v_gene: TRBV20-1
j_gene: TRBJ1-6
CDR3aa: CSANPGRLNSPLHF
CDR3nt: TGCAGTGCTAATCCGGGACGCCTTAATTCACCCCTCCACTTT

abundance: few
d_gene: NA
v_gene: TRBV10-3
j_gene: TRBJ1-4
CDR3aa: CATRTDTEKLFF
CDR3nt: TGTGCCACCCGGACTGATACCGAAAAACTGTTTTTT

abundance: many
d_gene: NA
v_gene: TRBV5-1
j_gene: TRBJ1-1
CDR3aa: CASSLRGSVLMNTEAFF
CDR3nt: TGCGCCAGCAGCTTGAGGGGGTCAGTTCTCATGAACACTGAAGCTTTCTTT

abundance: many
d_gene: NA
v_gene: TRBV29-1
j_gene: TRBJ2-5
CDR3aa: CSPISPGETQYF
CDR3nt: TGCAGCCCCATCTCCCCAGGAGAGACCCAGTACTTC

abundance: NA
d_gene: NA
v_gene: TRBV30
j_gene: TRBJ2-7
CDR3aa: CAWSTPGHSYEQYF
CDR3nt: TGTGCCTGGAGCACACCGGGACACTCCTACGAGCAGTACTTC

abundance: many
d_gene: TRBD2
v_gene: TRBV4-2
j_gene: TRBJ2-7
CDR3aa: CASSQGQAGESYEQYF
CDR3nt: TGTGCCAGCAGCCAAGGGCAAGCGGGGGAGTCCTACGAGCAGTACTTC

abundance: many
d_gene: TRBD1
v_gene: TRBV4-2
j_gene: TRBJ2-2
CDR3aa: CASSQDRLNTGELFF
CDR3nt: TGTGCCAGCAGCCAGGACAGGTTGAACACCGGGGAGCTGTTTTTT

abundance: few
d_gene: NA
v_gene: TRBV20-1
j_gene: TRBJ2-3
CDR3aa: CSAPTGRIYLDTDTQYF
CDR3nt: TGCAGTGCTCCGACGGGACGGATATATCTAGACACAGATACGCAGTATTTT

abundance: many
d_gene: TRBD2
v_gene: TRBV20-1
j_gene: TRBJ2-1
CDR3aa: CSASRLAGDQEFF
CDR3nt: TGCAGTGCTAGCAGACTAGCGGGAGATCAGGAGTTCTTC

abundance: many
d_gene: TRBD1
v_gene: TRBV6-1
j_gene: TRBJ1-6
CDR3aa: CASSSRGPYSPLHF
CDR3nt: TGTGCCAGCAGCAGCAGGGGGCCTTATTCACCCCTCCACTTT

abundance: many
d_gene: NA
v_gene: TRBV28
j_gene: TRBJ2-7
CDR3aa: CASSEASDSYEQYF
CDR3nt: TGTGCCAGCAGTGAAGCTAGCGACTCCTACGAGCAGTACTTC

abundance: few
d_gene: NA
v_gene: TRBV5-1
j_gene: TRBJ2-4
CDR3aa: CASSGINPDIQYF
CDR3nt: TGCGCCAGCAGTGGCATCAATCCGGACATTCAGTACTTC

abundance: many
d_gene: NA
v_gene: TRBV5-1
j_gene: TRBJ1-2
CDR3aa: CASSLNGDRTYNYGYTF
CDR3nt: TGCGCCAGCAGCTTGAATGGAGACAGAACATATAACTATGGCTACACCTTC

abundance: many
d_gene: TRBD2
v_gene: TRBV4-3
j_gene: TRBJ2-5
CDR3aa: CASSPGLASGETQYF
CDR3nt: TGCGCCAGCAGCCCCGGACTAGCATCGGGAGAGACCCAGTACTTC

abundance: many
d_gene: TRBD1
v_gene: TRBV9
j_gene: TRBJ1-3
CDR3aa: CASSPQGEVFGNTIYF
CDR3nt: TGTGCCAGCAGCCCGCAGGGGGAAGTGTTCGGAAACACCATATATTTT

abundance: many
d_gene: NA
v_gene: TRBV12-3/TRBV12-4
j_gene: TRBJ2-2
CDR3aa: CASFSAVNGELFF
CDR3nt: TGTGCCAGCTTTTCCGCTGTCAACGGGGAGCTGTTTTTT

abundance: many
d_gene: NA
v_gene: TRBV11-1
j_gene: TRBJ2-7
CDR3aa: CASSIRIGTYEQYF
CDR3nt: TGTGCCAGCTCGATAAGAATTGGGACCTACGAGCAGTACTTC

abundance: many
d_gene: NA
v_gene: TRBV6-5
j_gene: TRBJ2-3
CDR3aa: CASSYPGTDTQYF
CDR3nt: TGTGCCAGCAGTTACCCGGGGACAGATACGCAGTATTTT

abundance: many
d_gene: NA
v_gene: TRBV7-2
j_gene: TRBJ2-1
CDR3aa: CASSLAPTSNNEQFF
CDR3nt: TGTGCCAGCAGCTTAGCGCCGACTAGTAACAATGAGCAGTTCTTC

abundance: many
d_gene: NA
v_gene: TRBV12-3/TRBV12-4
j_gene: TRBJ2-1
CDR3aa: CASSLASVSGQFF
CDR3nt: TGTGCCAGCAGTTTAGCGTCGGTCTCGGGGCAGTTCTTC

abundance: many
d_gene: TRBD2
v_gene: TRBV28
j_gene: TRBJ2-5
CDR3aa: CASSFSTSGRETQYF
CDR3nt: TGTGCCAGCAGTTTTTCCACTAGCGGGAGAGAGACCCAGTACTTC

abundance: many
d_gene: TRBD2
v_gene: TRBV6-5
j_gene: TRBJ2-3
CDR3aa: CASSSGLSGGDTQYF
CDR3nt: TGTGCCAGCAGTTCGGGACTATCTGGGGGGGATACGCAGTATTTT

abundance: many
d_gene: NA
v_gene: TRBV25-1
j_gene: TRBJ1-2
CDR3aa: CASSEFRSNYGYTF
CDR3nt: TGTGCCAGCAGTGAGTTCAGATCTAACTATGGCTACACCTTC

abundance: many
d_gene: NA
v_gene: TRBV12-3/TRBV12-4
j_gene: TRBJ1-1
CDR3aa: CASTSGTRTEAFF
CDR3nt: TGTGCCAGCACTAGCGGGACGAGAACTGAAGCTTTCTTT

abundance: many
d_gene: NA
v_gene: TRBV7-2
j_gene: TRBJ2-7
CDR3aa: CASSLTGNPYEQYF
CDR3nt: TGTGCCAGCAGCTTAACAGGGAACCCCTACGAGCAGTACTTC

abundance: many
d_gene: NA
v_gene: TRBV20-1
j_gene: TRBJ2-5
CDR3aa: CSAPRDSQETQYF
CDR3nt: TGCAGTGCTCCCCGGGACTCCCAAGAGACCCAGTACTTC

abundance: few
d_gene: NA
v_gene: TRBV20-1
j_gene: TRBJ2-6
CDR3aa: CSARVGGSGANVLTF
CDR3nt: TGCAGTGCTAGGGTAGGGGGGTCCGGGGCCAACGTCCTGACTTTC

abundance: many
d_gene: TRBD2
v_gene: TRBV10-3
j_gene: TRBJ2-7
CDR3aa: CAISVLAGVSDEQYF
CDR3nt: TGTGCCATCAGTGTACTAGCGGGAGTAAGCGACGAGCAGTACTTC

abundance: many
d_gene: TRBD1
v_gene: TRBV12-3/TRBV12-4
j_gene: TRBJ2-7
CDR3aa: CASSVTGTGEREQYF
CDR3nt: TGTGCCAGCAGTGTGACCGGGACAGGGGAACGCGAGCAGTACTTC

abundance: many
d_gene: TRBD1
v_gene: TRBV7-2
j_gene: TRBJ2-7
CDR3aa: CASSSRTGVGYEQYF
CDR3nt: TGTGCCAGCAGCTCACGGACAGGGGTAGGCTACGAGCAGTACTTC

abundance: many
d_gene: NA
v_gene: TRBV4-3
j_gene: TRBJ2-7
CDR3aa: CASSQDLPSYEQYF
CDR3nt: TGCGCCAGCAGCCAAGATTTACCTTCCTACGAGCAGTACTTC

abundance: many
d_gene: NA
v_gene: TRBV24-1
j_gene: TRBJ1-1
CDR3aa: CATSGGGTEAFF
CDR3nt: TGTGCCACCAGTGGAGGTGGCACTGAAGCTTTCTTT

abundance: few
d_gene: TRBD1
v_gene: TRBV7-9
j_gene: TRBJ2-2
CDR3aa: CASSPTGDNTGELFF
CDR3nt: TGTGCCAGCAGCCCAACAGGGGACAACACCGGGGAGCTGTTTTTT